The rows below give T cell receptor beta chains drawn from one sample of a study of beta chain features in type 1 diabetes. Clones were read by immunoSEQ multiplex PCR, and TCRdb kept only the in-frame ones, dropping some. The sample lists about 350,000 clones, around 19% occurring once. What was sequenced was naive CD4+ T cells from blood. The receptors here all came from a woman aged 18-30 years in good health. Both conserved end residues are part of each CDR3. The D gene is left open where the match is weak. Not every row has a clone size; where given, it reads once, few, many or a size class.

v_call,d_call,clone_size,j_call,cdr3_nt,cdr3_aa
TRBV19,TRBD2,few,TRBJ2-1,TGTGCCAGTGCCGAGGCGGGGGGGCTGTTGAGGAATGAGCAGTTCTTC,CASAEAGGLLRNEQFF
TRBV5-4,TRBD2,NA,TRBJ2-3,TGTGCCAGCAGCTTGGGCGGGAGGGCCTCAACAGATACGCAGTATTTT,CASSLGGRASTDTQYF
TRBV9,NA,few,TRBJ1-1,TGTGCCAGCCCAGAGCAGGCAGCTTTCTTT,CASPEQAAFF
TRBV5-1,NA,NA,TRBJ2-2,TGCGCCAGCAGCTTGGGAGGCAGGGCGAACACCGGGGAGCTGTTTTTT,CASSLGGRANTGELFF
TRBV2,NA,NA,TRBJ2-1,TGTGCCAGCAGCGCGAGCCTTGAGCAGTTCTTC,CASSASLEQFF
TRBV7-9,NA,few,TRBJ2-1,TGTGCCACTCACCCCAGCGCGTACAATGAGCAGTTCTTC,CATHPSAYNEQFF
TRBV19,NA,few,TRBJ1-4,TGTGCCAGTAGTTTGCTGAACAGGGAAAAACTGTTTTTT,CASSLLNREKLFF
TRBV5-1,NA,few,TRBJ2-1,TGCGCCAGCAGCCTAAGTTCGAGCTCCTACAATGAGCAGTTCTTC,CASSLSSSSYNEQFF
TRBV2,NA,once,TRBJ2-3,TGTGCCAGCAGTGCGAACAGGGTAGAGAGAACAGATACGCAGTATTTT,CASSANRVERTDTQYF
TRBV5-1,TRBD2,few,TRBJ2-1,TGCGCCAGCAGAGGGACTAACGACAATGAGCAGTTCTTC,CASRGTNDNEQFF
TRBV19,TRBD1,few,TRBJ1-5,TGTGCCAGCGACAGGGTACCCAGATATAGCAATCAGCCCCAGCATTTT,CASDRVPRYSNQPQHF
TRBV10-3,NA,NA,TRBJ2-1,TGTGCCATCAGTCCCGGGACATCCAATGAGCAGTTCTTC,CAISPGTSNEQFF
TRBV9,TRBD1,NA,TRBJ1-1,TGTGCCAGCAGCGGCACAGGGGGGCGGACTGAAGCTTTCTTT,CASSGTGGRTEAFF
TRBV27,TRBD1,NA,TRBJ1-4,TGTGCCAGCGGAGGATTCCGGGACAGCGAAAAACTGTTTTTT,CASGGFRDSEKLFF
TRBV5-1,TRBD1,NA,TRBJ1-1,TGCGCCACCTCCGAATTACCGACAGGGAGTATCACTGAAGCTTTCTTT,CATSELPTGSITEAFF
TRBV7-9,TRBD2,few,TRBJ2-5,TGTGCCAGCAGCTTACCCCCGGGGAGGGAAGAGACCCAGTACTTC,CASSLPPGREETQYF
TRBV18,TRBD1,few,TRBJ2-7,TGTGCCAGCTCACCAAAAGACAGGGGTTACGAGCAGTACTTC,CASSPKDRGYEQYF
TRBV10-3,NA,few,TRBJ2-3,TGTGCCATCAGTGCAGTAGATACGCAGTATTTT,CAISAVDTQYF
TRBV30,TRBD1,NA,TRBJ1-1,TGTGCCTGGACCCGGGACAGAGAAACAGTGAACACTGAAGCTTTCTTT,CAWTRDRETVNTEAFF
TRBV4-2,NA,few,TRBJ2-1,TGTGCCAGCAGCCAAGAGAGTCAGGGGTACAATGAGCAGTTCTTC,CASSQESQGYNEQFF
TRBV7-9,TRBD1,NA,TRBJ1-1,TGTGCCAGCAGCTTCGAACAGGGGGCATCTTTCTTT,CASSFEQGASFF
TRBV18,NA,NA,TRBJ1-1,TGTGCCAGCTCACCCTTCGGGAGCACTGAAGCTTTCTTT,CASSPFGSTEAFF
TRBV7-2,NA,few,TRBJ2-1,TGTGCCAGCAGCTTGCAAGACGGGTACAATGAGCAGTTCTTC,CASSLQDGYNEQFF
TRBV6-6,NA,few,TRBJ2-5,TGTGCCAGCAGCGTGGGGCGAGAGACCCAGTACTTC,CASSVGRETQYF
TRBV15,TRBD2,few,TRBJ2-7,TGTGCCACCAGCAGAGGATCAGGACTAGCGGGAGCTTACGAGCAGTACTTC,CATSRGSGLAGAYEQYF
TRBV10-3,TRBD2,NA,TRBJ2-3,TGTGCCATCGGACCGCGAAGTAGCGGGAGGGAAGATACGCAGTATTTT,CAIGPRSSGREDTQYF
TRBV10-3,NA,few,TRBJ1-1,TGTGCCATCAGTGTCCTTCGGGGGGCCAACACTGAAGCTTTCTTT,CAISVLRGANTEAFF
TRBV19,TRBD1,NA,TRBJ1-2,TGTGCCAGTAAAACCCCCGGGACAGGGTATGGCTACACCTTC,CASKTPGTGYGYTF
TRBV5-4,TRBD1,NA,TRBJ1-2,TGTGCCAGCAGCCGAGGAGGGGGCGCGGAATTAGACTATGGCTACACCTTC,CASSRGGGAELDYGYTF
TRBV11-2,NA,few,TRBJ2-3,TGTGCCAGCAGCTTAGACAGGGCGGGCACAGATACGCAGTATTTT,CASSLDRAGTDTQYF